This paragraph covers one T cell receptor (beta chain) sequence. What it binds is not known. TCRdb's table, derived via immunoSEQ multiplex PCR, lists solely in-frame clones and lacks some. The sample includes roughly 58,000 clones, roughly nine tenths seen only once; the top ten take around 0.76%. Blood got drawn at baseline, again on cycle 4 day 1, and then on cycle 7 day 1. The data belong to a study of OX40 agonist ivuxolimab in advanced cancers. Study outcomes and limitations: Both CD4+ and CD8+ T cell populations in blood had undergone clonal expansion by week 6 at 0.1 to 3.0 mg/kg. Those patients achieving a partial response at 0.1-3.0 mg/kg showed among the lowest clonal expansion.

The germline V gene encodes CDR1 MNHEY and CDR2 SVGAGI. V was clipped by 2 bases and J by 4 bases, with 17 bases between them. This CDR3 spans 16 amino acids. The TCR was taken from an adult with an advanced solid tumor such as melanoma, head and neck, liver or kidney cancer. The source material was CD4+ or CD8+ T cells sorted from blood, sampled in a trial of the OX40 agonist ivuxolimab. The chain links TRBV6-5 to TRBJ1-2, with D possibly matching TRBD1 (6 bases). This chain's CDR3 is CASSYGGTGPSYGYTF. Here the CDR3 DNA reads TGTGCCAGCAGTTACGGTGGTACAGGGCCCTCCTATGGCTACACCTTC.